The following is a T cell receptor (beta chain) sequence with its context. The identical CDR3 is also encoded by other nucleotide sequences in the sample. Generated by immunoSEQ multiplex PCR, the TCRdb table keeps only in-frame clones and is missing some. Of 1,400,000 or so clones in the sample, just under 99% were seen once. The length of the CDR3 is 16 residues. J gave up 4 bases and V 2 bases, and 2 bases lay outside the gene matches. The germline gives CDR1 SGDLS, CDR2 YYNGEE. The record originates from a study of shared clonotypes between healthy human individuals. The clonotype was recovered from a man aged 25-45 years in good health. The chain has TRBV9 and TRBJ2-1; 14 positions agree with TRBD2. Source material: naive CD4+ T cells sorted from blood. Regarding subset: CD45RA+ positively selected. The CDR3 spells CASSVGTSGRYNEQFF. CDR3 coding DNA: TGTGCCAGCAGCGTTGGGACTAGCGGGAGATACAATGAGCAGTTCTTC.